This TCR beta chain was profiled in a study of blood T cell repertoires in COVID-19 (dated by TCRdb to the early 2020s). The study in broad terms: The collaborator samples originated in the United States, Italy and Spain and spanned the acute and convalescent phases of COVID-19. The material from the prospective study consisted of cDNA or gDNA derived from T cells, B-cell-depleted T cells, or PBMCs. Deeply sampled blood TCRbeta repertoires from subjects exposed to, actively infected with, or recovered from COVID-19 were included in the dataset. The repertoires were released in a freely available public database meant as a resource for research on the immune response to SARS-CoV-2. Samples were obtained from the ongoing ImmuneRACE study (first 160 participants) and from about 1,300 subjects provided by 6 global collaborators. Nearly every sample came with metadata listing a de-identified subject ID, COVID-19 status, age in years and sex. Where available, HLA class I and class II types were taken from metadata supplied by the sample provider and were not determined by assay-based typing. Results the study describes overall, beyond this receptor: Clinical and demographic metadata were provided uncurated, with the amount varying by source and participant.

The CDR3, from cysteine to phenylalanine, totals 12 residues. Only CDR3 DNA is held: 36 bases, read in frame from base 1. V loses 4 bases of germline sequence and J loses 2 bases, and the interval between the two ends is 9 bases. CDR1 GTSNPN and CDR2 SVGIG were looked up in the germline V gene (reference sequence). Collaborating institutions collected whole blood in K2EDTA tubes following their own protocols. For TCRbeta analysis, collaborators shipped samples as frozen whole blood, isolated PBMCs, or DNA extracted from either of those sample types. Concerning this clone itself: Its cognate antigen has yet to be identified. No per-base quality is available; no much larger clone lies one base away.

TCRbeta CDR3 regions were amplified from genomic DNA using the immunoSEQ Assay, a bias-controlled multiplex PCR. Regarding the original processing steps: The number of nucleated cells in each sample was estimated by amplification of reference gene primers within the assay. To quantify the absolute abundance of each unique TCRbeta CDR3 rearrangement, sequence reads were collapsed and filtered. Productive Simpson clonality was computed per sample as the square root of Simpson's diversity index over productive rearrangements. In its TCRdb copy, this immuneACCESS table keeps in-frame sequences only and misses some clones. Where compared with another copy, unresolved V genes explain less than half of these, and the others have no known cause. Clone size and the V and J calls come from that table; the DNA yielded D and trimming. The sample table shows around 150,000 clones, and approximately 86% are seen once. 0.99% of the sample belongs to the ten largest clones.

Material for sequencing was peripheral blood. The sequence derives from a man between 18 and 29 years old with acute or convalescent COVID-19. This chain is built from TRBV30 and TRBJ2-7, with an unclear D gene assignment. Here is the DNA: TGTGCCTGGACAAAAGAGACCTACGAGCAGTACTTC. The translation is CAWTKETYEQYF.